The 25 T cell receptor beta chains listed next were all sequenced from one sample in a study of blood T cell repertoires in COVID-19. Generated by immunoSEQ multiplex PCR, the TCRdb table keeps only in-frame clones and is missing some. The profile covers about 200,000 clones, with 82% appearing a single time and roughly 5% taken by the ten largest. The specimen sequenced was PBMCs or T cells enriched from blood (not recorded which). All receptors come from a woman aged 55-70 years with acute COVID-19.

The CDR3 spells CASSLEGAYGYTF. The CDR3 bases are TGTGCCAGCAGCTTAGAGGGGGCCTATGGCTACACCTTC. V and J are TRBV7-9 and TRBJ1-2; the match to TRBD1 covers 7 bases. CDR1 SEHNR and CDR2 FQNEAQ come from the germline V gene (reference sequence). The CDR3 is made up of 13 amino acids. Losses at the gene ends were 1 base for V and 4 bases for J; bases not matched to a gene: 0. Drawing the rest from reference TRBV7-9 and TRBJ1-2, the complete variable domain is DTGVSQNPRHKITKRGQNVTFRCDPISEHNRLYWYRQTLGQGPEFLTYFQNEAQLEKSRLLSDRFSAERPKGSFSTLEIQRTEQGDSAMYLCASSLEGAYGYTFGSGTRLTVV.

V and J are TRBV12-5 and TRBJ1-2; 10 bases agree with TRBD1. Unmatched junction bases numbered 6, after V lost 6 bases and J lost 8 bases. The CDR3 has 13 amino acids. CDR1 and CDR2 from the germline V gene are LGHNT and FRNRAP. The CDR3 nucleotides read TGTGCTAGTGGCCTGGACAGGGGGGGAGGCTACACCTTC. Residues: CASGLDRGGGYTF. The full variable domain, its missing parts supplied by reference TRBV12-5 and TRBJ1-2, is DARVTQTPRHKVTEMGQEVTMRCQPILGHNTVFWYRQTMMQGLELLAYFRNRAPLDDSGMPKDRFSAEMPDATLATLKIQPSEPRDSAVYFCASGLDRGGGYTFGSGTRLTVV.

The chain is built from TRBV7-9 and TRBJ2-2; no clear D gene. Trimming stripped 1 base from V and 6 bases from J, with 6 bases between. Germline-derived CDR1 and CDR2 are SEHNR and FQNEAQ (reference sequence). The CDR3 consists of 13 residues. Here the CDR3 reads CASSLVPSGELFF. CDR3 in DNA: TGTGCCAGCAGCTTAGTCCCCTCCGGGGAGCTGTTTTTT.

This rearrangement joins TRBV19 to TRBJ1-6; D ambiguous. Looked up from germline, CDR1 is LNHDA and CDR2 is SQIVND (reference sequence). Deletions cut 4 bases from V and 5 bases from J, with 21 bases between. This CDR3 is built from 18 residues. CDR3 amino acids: CASSNVRPHRLNNSPLHF. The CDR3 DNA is TGTGCCAGTAGTAACGTAAGGCCCCACCGACTAAATAATTCACCCCTCCACTTT.

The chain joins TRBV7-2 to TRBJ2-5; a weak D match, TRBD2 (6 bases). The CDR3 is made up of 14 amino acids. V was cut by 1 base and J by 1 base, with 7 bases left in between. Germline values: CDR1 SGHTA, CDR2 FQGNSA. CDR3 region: CASSLGRGQETQYF. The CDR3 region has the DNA TGTGCCAGCAGCTTAGGGCGGGGCCAAGAGACCCAGTACTTC.

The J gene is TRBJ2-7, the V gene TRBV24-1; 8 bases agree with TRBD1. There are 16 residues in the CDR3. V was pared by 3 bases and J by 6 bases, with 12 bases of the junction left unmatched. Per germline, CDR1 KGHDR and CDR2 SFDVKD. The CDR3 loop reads CATSDTETGESGEQYF. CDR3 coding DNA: TGTGCCACCAGTGATACCGAGACAGGGGAAAGTGGCGAGCAGTACTTC.

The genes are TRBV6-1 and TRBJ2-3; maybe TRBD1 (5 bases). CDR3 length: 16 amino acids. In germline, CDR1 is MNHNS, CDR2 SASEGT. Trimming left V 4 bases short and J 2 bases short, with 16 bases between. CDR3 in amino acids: CASSAGQGSATDTQYF. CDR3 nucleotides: TGTGCCAGCAGTGCCGGGCAGGGATCGGCCACAGATACGCAGTATTTT.

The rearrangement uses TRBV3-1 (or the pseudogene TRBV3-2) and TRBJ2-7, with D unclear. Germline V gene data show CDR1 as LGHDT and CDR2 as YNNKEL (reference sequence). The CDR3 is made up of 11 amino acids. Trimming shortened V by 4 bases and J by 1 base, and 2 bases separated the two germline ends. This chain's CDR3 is CASSPSYEQYF. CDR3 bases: TGTGCCAGCAGCCCGTCCTACGAGCAGTACTTC.

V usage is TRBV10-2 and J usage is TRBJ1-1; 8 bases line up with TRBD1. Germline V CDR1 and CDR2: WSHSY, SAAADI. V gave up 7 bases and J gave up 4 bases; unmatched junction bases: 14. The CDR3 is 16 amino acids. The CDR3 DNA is TGCGCCAGCACCCGACAGGGGCGGCCCCAGACCACTGAAGCTTTCTTT. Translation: CASTRQGRPQTTEAFF.

The DNA for the CDR3 is TGTGCCAGCAGTCCGTCAGTCCACTATGGCTACACCTTC. Protein: CASSPSVHYGYTF. The chain joins TRBV12-3 or TRBV12-4 to TRBJ1-2; D not resolved. CDR3 size: 13 residues. V was shortened by 5 bases and J by 3 bases, with 10 bases between the two germline ends.

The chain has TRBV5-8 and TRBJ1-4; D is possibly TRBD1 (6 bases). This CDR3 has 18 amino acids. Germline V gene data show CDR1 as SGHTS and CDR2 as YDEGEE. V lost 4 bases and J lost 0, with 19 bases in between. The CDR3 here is CASSAGTPTFSTNEKLFF. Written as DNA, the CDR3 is TGTGCCAGCAGCGCTGGGACACCAACTTTCTCAACTAATGAAAAACTGTTTTTT.

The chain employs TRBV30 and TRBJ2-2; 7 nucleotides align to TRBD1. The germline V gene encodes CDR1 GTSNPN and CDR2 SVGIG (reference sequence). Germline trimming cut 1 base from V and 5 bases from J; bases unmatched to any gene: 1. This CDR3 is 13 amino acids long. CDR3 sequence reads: CAWSATGTGELFF. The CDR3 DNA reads TGTGCCTGGAGTGCGACAGGGACCGGGGAGCTGTTTTTT. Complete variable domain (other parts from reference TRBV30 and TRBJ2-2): SQTIHQWPATLVQPVGSPLSLECTVEGTSNPNLYWYRQAAGRGLQLLFYSVGIGQISSEVPQNLSASRPQDRQFILSSKKLLLSDSGFYLCAWSATGTGELFFGEGSRLTVL.

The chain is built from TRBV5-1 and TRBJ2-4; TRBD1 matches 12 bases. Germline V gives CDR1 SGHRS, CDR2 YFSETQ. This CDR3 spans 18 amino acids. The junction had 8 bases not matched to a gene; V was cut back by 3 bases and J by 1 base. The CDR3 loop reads CASSSNPGQGAAKNIQYF. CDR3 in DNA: TGCGCCAGCAGCTCCAACCCGGGACAGGGGGCGGCCAAAAACATTCAGTACTTC.

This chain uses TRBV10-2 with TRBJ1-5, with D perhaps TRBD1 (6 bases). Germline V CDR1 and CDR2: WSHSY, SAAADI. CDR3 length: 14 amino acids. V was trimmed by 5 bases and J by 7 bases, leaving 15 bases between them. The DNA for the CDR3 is TGCGCCAGCAGTAAGGACAGCCAGGGGCAGCCCCAGCATTTT. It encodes CASSKDSQGQPQHF.

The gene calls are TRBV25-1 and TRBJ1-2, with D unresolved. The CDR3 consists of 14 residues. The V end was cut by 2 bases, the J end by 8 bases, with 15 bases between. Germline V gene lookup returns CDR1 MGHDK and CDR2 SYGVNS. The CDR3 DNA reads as TGTGCCAGCAGTGAAGACCCAAGGTCAGGAGGCTACACCTTC. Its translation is CASSEDPRSGGYTF.

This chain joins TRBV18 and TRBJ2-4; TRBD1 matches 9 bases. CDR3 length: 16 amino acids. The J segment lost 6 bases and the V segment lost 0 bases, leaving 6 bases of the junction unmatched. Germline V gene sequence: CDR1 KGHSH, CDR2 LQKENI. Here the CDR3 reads CASSPPGQGGGNIQYF. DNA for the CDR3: TGTGCCAGCTCACCACCGGGACAGGGTGGGGGAAACATTCAGTACTTC.

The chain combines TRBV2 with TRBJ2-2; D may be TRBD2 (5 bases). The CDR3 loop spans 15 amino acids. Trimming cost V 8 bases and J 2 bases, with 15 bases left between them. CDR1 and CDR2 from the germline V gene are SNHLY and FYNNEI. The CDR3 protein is CASSLGGLNTGELFF. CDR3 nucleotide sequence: TGTGCCAGCTCGCTGGGCGGACTTAACACCGGGGAGCTGTTTTTT.

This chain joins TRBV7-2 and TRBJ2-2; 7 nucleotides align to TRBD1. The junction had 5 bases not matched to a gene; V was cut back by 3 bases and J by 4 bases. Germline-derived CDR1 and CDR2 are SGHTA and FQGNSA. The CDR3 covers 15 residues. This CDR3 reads CASSLRQGGTGELFF. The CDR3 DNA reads TGTGCCAGCAGCTTGCGACAGGGCGGCACCGGGGAGCTGTTTTTT. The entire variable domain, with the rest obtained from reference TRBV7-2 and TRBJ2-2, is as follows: GAGVSQSPSNKVTEKGKDVELRCDPISGHTALYWYRQSLGQGLEFLIYFQGNSAPDKSGLPSDRFSAERTGGSVSTLTIQRTQQEDSAVYLCASSLRQGGTGELFFGEGSRLTVL.

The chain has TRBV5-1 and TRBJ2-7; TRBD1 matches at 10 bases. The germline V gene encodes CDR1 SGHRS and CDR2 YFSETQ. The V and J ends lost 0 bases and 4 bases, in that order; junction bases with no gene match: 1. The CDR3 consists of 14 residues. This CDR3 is CASSLGTGGYEQYV. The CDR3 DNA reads TGCGCCAGCAGCTTGGGGACAGGGGGATACGAGCAGTACGTC.

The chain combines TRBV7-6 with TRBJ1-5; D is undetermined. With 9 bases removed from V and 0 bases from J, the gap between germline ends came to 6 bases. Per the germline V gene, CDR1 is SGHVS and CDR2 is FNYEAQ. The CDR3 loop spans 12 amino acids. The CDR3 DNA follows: TGTGCCAGTTCGGGTAGCAATCAGCCCCAGCATTTT. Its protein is CASSGSNQPQHF.

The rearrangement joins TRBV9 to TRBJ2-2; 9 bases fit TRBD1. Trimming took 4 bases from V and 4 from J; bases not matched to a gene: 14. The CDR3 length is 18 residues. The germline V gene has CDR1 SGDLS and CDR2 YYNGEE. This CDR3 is CASSRMGQGVRVTGELFF. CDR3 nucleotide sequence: TGTGCCAGCAGCCGAATGGGACAGGGTGTGAGGGTCACCGGGGAGCTGTTTTTT.

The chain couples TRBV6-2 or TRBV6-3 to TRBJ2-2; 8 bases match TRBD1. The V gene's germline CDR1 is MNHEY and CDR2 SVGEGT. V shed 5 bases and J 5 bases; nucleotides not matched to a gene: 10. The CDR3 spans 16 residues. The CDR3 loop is CASSPRGQGRTGELFF. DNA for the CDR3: TGTGCCAGCAGTCCACGCGGACAGGGAAGGACCGGGGAGCTGTTTTTT.

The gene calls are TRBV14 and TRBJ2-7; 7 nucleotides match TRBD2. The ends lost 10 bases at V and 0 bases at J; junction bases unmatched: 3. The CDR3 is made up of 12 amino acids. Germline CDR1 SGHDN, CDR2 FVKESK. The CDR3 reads CATGGSSYEQYF. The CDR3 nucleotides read TGTGCCACCGGGGGGAGCTCCTACGAGCAGTACTTC.

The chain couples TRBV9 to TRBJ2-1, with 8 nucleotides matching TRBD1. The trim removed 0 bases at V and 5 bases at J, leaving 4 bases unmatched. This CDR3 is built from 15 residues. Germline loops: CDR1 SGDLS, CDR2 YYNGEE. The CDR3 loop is CASSVGQGYHNEQFF. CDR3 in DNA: TGTGCCAGCAGCGTAGGACAGGGGTATCACAATGAGCAGTTCTTC.

The DNA of the CDR3 is TGTGCCAGCAGCTTAGCTAGCGGGGGGGCCGTGAAGACCCAGTACTTC. Amino acid sequence: CASSLASGGAVKTQYF. The V call is TRBV7-2, the J call TRBJ2-5; the match to TRBD2 covers 11 bases. From germline, CDR1 is SGHTA and CDR2 FQGNSA. The length of the CDR3 is 16 residues. The V gene end was trimmed by 0 bases and the J gene end by 6 bases; junction bases not matched to a gene: 6.